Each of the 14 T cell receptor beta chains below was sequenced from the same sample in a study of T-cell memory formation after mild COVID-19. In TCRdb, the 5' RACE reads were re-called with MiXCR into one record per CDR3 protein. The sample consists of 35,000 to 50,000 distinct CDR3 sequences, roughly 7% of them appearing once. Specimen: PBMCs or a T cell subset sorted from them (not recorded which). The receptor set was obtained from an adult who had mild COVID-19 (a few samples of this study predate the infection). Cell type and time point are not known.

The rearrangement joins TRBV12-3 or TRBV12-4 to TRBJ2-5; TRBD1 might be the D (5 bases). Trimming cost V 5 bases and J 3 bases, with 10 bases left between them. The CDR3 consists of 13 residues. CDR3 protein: CASSVQGKETQYF. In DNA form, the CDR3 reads TGTGCCAGCAGTGTTCAGGGAAAAGAGACCCAGTACTTC.

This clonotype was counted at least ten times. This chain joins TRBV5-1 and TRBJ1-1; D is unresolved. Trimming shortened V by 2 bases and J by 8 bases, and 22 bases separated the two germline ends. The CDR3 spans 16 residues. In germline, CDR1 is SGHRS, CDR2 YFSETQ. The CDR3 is CASSFAAAGRESEAFF. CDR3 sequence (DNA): TGCGCCAGCAGCTTCGCCGCGGCCGGGCGAGAATCGGAAGCTTTCTTT.

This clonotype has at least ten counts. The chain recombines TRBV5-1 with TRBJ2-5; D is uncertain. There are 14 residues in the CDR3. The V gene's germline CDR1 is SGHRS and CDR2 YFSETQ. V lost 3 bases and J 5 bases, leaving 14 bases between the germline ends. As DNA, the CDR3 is TGCGCCAGCAGCTACGGATACAGCCAGGAGACCCAGTACTTC. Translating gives CASSYGYSQETQYF.

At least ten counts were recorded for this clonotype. CDR3 sequence: CACLRTAAAFTLSGANVLTF. The CDR3 nucleotides are TGTGCCTGTTTGCGGACGGCGGCGGCATTTACTCTCTCTGGGGCCAACGTCCTGACTTTC. The chain is built from TRBV30 and TRBJ2-6; D gene uncertain. CDR1 and CDR2 from the germline V gene are GTSNPN and SVGIG (reference sequence). Deletions cut 6 bases from V and 0 bases from J, with 27 bases between. CDR3 size: 20 residues.

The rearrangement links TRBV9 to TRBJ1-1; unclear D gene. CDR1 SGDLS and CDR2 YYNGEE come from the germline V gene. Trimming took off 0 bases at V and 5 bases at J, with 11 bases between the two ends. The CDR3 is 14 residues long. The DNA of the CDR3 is TGTGCCAGCAGCGTAGCCCCCTCTGGGACTGAAGCTTTCTTT. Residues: CASSVAPSGTEAFF.

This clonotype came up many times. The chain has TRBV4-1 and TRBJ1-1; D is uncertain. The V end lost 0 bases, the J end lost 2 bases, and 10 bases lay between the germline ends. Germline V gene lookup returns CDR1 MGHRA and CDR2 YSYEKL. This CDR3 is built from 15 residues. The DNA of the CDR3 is TGCGCCAGCAGCCAAGATAACAGTGGTAACACTGAAGCTTTCTTT. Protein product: CASSQDNSGNTEAFF.

The CDR3 nucleotides read TGCAGCGTGTTAACTGGGGGTAGTGAAAAACTGTTTTTT. Protein product: CSVLTGGSEKLFF. The chain combines TRBV29-1 with TRBJ1-4; maybe TRBD1 (5 bases). The germline gives CDR1 SQVTM, CDR2 ANQGSEA. The V and J ends lost 6 bases and 7 bases respectively, with 15 bases between them. The CDR3 runs to 13 residues.

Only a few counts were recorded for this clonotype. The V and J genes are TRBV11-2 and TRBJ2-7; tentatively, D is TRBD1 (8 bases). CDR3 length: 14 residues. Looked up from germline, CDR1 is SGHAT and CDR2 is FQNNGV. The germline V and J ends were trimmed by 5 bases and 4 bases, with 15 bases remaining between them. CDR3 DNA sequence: TGTGCCAGCAGCGACGACAGGGGACTATACGAGCAGTACTTC. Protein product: CASSDDRGLYEQYF.

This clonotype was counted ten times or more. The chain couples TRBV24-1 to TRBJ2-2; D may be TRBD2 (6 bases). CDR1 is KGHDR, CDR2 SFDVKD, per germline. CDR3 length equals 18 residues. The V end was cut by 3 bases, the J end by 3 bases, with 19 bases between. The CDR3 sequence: CATSDPSPAGFDTGELFF. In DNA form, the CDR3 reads TGTGCCACCAGTGATCCCAGCCCGGCGGGATTCGACACCGGGGAGCTGTTTTTT.

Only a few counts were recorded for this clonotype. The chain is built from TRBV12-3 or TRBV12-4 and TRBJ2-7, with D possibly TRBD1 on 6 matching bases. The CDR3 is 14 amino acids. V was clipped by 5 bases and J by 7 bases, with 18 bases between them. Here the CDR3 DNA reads TGTGCCAGCAGTACCTCACAGGGATCCAGGGAGCAGTACTTC. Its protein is CASSTSQGSREQYF.

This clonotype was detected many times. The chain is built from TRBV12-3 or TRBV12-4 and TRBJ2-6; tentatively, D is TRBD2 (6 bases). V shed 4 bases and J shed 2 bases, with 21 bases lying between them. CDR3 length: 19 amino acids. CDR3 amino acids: CASSSWGLGGGAGANVLTF. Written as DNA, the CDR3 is TGTGCCAGCAGTTCGTGGGGACTGGGTGGTGGCGCTGGGGCCAACGTCCTGACTTTC.

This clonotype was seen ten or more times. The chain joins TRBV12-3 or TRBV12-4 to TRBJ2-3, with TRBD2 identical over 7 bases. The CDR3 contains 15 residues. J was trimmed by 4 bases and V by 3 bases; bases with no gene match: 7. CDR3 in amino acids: CASSFSLGLADTQYF. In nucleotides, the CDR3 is TGTGCCAGCAGTTTCTCCCTCGGACTAGCAGATACGCAGTATTTT.

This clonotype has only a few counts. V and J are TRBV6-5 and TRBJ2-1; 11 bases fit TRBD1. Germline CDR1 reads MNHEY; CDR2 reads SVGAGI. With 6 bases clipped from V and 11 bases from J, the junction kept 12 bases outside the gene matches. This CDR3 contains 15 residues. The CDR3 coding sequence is TGTGCCAGCAGCTCCACGGGACAGGGGGGGGTCAAGCAGTTCTTC. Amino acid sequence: CASSSTGQGGVKQFF.

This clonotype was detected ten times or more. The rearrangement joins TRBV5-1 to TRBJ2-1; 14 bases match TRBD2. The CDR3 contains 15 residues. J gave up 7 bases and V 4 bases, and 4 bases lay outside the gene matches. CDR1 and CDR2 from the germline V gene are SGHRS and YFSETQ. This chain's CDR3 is CASSPGTSGSNEQFF. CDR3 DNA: TGCGCCAGCAGCCCCGGGACTAGCGGGAGTAATGAGCAGTTCTTC.